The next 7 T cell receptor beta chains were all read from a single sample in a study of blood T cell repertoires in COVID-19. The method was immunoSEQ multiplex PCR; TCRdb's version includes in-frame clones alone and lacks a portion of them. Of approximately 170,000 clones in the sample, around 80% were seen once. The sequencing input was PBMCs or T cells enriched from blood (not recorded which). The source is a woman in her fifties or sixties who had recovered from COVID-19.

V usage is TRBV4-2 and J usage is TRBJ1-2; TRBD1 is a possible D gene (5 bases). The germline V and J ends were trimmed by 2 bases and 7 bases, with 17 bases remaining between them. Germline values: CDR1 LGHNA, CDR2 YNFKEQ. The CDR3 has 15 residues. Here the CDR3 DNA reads TGTGCCAGCAGCCAACTGGCATCAGGGCTGGGTGGCTACACCTTC. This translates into CASSQLASGLGGYTF.

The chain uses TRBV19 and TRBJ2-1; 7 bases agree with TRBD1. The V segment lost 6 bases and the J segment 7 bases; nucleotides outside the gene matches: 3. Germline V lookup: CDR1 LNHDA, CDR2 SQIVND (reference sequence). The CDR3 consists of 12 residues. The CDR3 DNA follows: TGTGCCAGTAGGGACAGGAGAAATGAGCAGTTCTTC. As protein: CASRDRRNEQFF.

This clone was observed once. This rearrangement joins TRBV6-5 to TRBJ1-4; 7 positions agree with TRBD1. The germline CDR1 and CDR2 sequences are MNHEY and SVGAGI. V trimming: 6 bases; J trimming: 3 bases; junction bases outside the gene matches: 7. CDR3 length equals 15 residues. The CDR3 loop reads CASSLQGKSNEKLFF. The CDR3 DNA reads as TGTGCCAGCAGCCTACAGGGGAAGTCTAATGAAAAACTGTTTTTT.

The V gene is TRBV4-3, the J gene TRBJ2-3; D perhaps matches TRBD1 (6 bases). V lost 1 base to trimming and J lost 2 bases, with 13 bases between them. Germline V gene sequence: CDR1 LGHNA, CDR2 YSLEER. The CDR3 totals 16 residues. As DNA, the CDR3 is TGCGCCAGCAGCCAAGGTCTGAGGGGGTCCACAGATACGCAGTATTTT. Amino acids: CASSQGLRGSTDTQYF.

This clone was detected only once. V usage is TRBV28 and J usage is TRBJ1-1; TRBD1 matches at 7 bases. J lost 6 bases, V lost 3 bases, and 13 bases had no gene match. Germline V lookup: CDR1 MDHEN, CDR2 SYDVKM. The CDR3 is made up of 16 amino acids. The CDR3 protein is CASSFELRGRVPEAFF. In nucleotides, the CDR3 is TGTGCCAGCAGTTTTGAACTAAGGGGGCGAGTCCCTGAAGCTTTCTTT.

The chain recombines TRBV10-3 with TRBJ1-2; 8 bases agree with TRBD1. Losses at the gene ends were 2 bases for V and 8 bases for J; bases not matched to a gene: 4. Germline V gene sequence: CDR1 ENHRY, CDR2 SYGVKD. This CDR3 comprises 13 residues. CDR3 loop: CAISEGQGRGYTF. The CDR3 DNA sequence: TGTGCCATCAGTGAGGGACAGGGTAGAGGCTACACCTTC.

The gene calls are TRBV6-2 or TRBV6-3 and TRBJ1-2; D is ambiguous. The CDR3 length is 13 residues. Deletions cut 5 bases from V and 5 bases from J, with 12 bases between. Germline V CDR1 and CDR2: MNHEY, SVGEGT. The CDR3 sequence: CASSPLRVYGYTF. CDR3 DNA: TGTGCCAGCAGTCCCCTCCGGGTATATGGCTACACCTTC.